The 10 T cell receptor beta chains given below trace back to one sample, sequenced in a study of blood T cell repertoires in COVID-19. Data came from immunoSEQ multiplex PCR; TCRdb stores just in-frame clones and leaves some out. Of some 350,000 clones in the sample, approximately 87% were seen once. The sample taken for sequencing was peripheral blood. These receptors were obtained from a woman in her forties or fifties with COVID-19, enrolled during active disease.

V gene TRBV27 combines with J gene TRBJ2-2, with D possibly TRBD1 on 6 matching bases. V lost 6 bases and J 4 bases, leaving 12 bases between the germline ends. This CDR3 comprises 14 residues. Germline-derived CDR1 and CDR2 are MNHEY and SMNVEV (reference sequence). The CDR3 DNA is TGTGCCAGCAGCCCCGGACAGTCCACCGGGGAGCTGTTTTTT. Translated, it gives CASSPGQSTGELFF.

The chain employs TRBV27 and TRBJ1-5, with no clear D. This CDR3 has 13 amino acids. V was clipped by 6 bases and J by 0 bases, with 6 bases between them. Germline V gives CDR1 MNHEY, CDR2 SMNVEV (reference sequence). The CDR3 protein is CASRKYSNQPQHF. DNA of the CDR3: TGTGCCAGCAGAAAATATAGCAATCAGCCCCAGCATTTT.

The CDR3 DNA sequence: TGTGCCAGCAGCGTAGCTAGCGGGAGTTTCTACGAGCAGTACTTC. Protein product: CASSVASGSFYEQYF. J is TRBJ2-7 and V is TRBV9; TRBD2 matches 10 bases. Germline V CDR1 and CDR2: SGDLS, YYNGEE. The CDR3 totals 15 residues. After removal of 0 bases from V and 3 bases from J, the junction contained 3 bases not matched to a gene.

The chain links TRBV6-1 to TRBJ2-7; TRBD2 agrees at 8 bases. CDR1 and CDR2 (germline): MNHNS, SASEGT. The CDR3 is made up of 13 amino acids. The V and J ends lost 6 bases and 5 bases, in that order; junction bases with no gene match: 6. Here the CDR3 DNA reads TGTGCCAGCAGCGGGGTAGCGGGAAACGAGCAGTACTTC. This sequence encodes CASSGVAGNEQYF.

The chain uses TRBV24-1 and TRBJ1-4; the match to TRBD1 covers 7 bases. Germline CDR1 KGHDR, CDR2 SFDVKD. The CDR3 length is 15 residues. The ends lost 3 bases at V and 3 bases at J; junction bases unmatched: 3. As DNA, the CDR3 is TGTGCCACCAGTGATCCCGGGACAGCTAATGAAAAACTGTTTTTT. Amino acids: CATSDPGTANEKLFF.

The chain joins TRBV5-4 to TRBJ2-7; TRBD2 matches 11 bases. The CDR3 has 17 amino acids. Germline-derived CDR1 and CDR2 are SGHNT and YYREEE (reference sequence). With 4 bases clipped from V and 3 bases from J, the junction kept 12 bases outside the gene matches. The CDR3 spells CASSKRSGLAGLYEQYF. CDR3 nucleotide sequence: TGTGCCAGCAGCAAACGATCCGGACTAGCGGGCCTCTACGAGCAGTACTTC.

The chain links TRBV5-1 to TRBJ2-7; no firm D call. Germline assignment: CDR1 SGHRS and CDR2 YFSETQ. The CDR3 extends over 14 amino acids. V was cut by 1 base and J by 7 bases, with 15 bases left in between. The CDR3 DNA sequence: TGCGCCAGCAGCTTGAATGTCGTGGCTTTGGAGCAGTACTTC. Encoded protein: CASSLNVVALEQYF.

This chain uses TRBV7-2 with TRBJ2-3; D is unclear. The CDR3 runs 12 residues. Deletions cut 3 bases from V and 6 bases from J, with 7 bases between. Germline V gene data show CDR1 as SGHTA and CDR2 as FQGNSA. CDR3 DNA: TGTGCCAGCAGCTTTGTCATCGATACGCAGTATTTT. Residues: CASSFVIDTQYF.

V gene TRBV6-5 combines with J gene TRBJ2-7; 10 bases are shared with TRBD1. Germline-derived CDR1 and CDR2 are MNHEY and SVGAGI. Trimming took 5 bases from V and 2 from J; bases not matched to a gene: 6. This CDR3 contains 15 residues. DNA of the CDR3: TGTGCCAGCAGTCCTCGGACAGGGGGGACCTACGAGCAGTACTTC. It specifies CASSPRTGGTYEQYF.

V usage is TRBV21-1 and J usage is TRBJ2-7; the D call of TRBD2 is as the table states it, not checked on the DNA. TRBV21-1 is described as a pseudogene. The CDR3 extends over 17 amino acids. CDR3 sequence reads: CASSSSGSWDDVGEQYF. CDR3 in DNA: TGTGCCAGCTCCTCTAGCGGGAGTTGGGATGATGTTGGCGAGCAGTACTTC.